This T cell receptor beta chain originates from a study of T cell responses to AZD1222 COVID-19 vaccine. Study-level background: Recipients boosted at about 4 weeks or about 12 weeks are pooled.

Only in-frame clones appear in the TCRdb table, and some are missing; sequencing was by immunoSEQ multiplex PCR. Among more than 110,000 clones listed, about 93% were seen once. Germline V CDR1 and CDR2: SGHTA, FQGNSA. V shed 4 bases and J shed 3 bases, with 11 bases lying between them. This CDR3 comprises 14 residues. A remark on this clone: What it binds is unknown.

Findings and limits, study-wide: Spike regions recognized by vaccine-associated CD4 TCRs spanned the protein, led by 160-218 and 743-854. Only a handful of individuals given AZD1222 were seropositive at baseline.

The origin of this receptor is an adult in good health. The V gene is TRBV7-2, the J gene TRBJ2-3; D is uncertain. This material consisted of peripheral blood, taken on day 0 of AZD1222 vaccination. The CDR3 sequence is CASSSPVKTDTQYF. DNA of the CDR3: TGTGCCAGCAGCTCCCCGGTGAAGACAGATACGCAGTATTTT.